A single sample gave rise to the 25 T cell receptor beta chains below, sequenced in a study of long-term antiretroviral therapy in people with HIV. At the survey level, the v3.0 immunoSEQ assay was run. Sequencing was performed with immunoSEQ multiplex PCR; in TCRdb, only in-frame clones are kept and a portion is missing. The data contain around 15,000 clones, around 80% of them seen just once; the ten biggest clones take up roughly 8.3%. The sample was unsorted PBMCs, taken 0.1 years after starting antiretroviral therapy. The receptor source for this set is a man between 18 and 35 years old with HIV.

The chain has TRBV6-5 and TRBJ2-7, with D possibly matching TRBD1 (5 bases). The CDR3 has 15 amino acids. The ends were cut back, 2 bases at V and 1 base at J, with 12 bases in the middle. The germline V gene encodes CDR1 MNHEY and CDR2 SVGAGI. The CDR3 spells CASSYGAGQSYEQYF. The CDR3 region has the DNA TGTGCCAGCAGTTACGGGGCAGGCCAATCCTACGAGCAGTACTTC.

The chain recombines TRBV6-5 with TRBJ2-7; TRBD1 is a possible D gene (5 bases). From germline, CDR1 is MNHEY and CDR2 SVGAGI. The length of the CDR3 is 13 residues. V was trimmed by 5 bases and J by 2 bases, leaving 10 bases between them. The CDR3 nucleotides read TGTGCCAGCAGTCGACAGTTCCCCTACGAGCAGTACTTC. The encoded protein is CASSRQFPYEQYF.

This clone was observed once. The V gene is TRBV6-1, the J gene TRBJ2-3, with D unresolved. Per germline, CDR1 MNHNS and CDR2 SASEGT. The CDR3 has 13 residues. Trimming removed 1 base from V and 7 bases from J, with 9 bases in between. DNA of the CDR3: TGTGCCAGCAGTGAAGTAGACTGGAATACGCAGTATTTT. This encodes CASSEVDWNTQYF.

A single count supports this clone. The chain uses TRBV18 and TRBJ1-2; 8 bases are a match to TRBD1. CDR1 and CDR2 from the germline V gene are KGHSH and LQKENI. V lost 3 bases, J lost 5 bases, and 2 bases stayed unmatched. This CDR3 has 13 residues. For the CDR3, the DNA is TGTGCCAGCTCACCGACAGGGGAGTATGGCTACACCTTC. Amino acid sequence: CASSPTGEYGYTF.

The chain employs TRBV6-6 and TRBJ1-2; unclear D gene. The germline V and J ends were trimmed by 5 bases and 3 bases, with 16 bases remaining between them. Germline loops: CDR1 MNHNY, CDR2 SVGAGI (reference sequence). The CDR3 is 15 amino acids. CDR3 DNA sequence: TGTGCCAGCAGTGCGAGAGGTTCTTCTGACTATGGCTACACCTTC. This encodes CASSARGSSDYGYTF.

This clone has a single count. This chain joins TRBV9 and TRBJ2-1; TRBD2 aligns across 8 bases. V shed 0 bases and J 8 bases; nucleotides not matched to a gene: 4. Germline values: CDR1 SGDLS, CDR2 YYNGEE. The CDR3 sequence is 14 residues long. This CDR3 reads CASSVGGGSDEQFF. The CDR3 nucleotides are TGTGCCAGCAGCGTAGGCGGGGGGAGTGATGAGCAGTTCTTC.

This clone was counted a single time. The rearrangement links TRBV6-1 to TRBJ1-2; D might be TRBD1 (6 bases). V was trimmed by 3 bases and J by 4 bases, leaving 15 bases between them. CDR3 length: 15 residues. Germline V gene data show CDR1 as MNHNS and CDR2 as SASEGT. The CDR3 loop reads CASSDERGRGYGYTF. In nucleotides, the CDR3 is TGTGCCAGCAGTGACGAGCGGGGGCGCGGCTATGGCTACACCTTC.

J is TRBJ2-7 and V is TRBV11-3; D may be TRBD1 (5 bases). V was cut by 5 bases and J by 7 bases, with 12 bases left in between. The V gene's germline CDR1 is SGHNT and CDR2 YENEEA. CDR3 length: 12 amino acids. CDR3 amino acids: CASSGQGGEQYF. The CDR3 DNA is TGTGCCAGCAGCGGCCAGGGTGGAGAGCAGTACTTC.

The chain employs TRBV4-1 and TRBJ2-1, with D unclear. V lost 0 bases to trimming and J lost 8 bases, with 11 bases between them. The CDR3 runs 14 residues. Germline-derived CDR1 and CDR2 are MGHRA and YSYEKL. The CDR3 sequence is CASSQDPGRDEQFF. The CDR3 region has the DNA TGCGCCAGCAGCCAAGACCCAGGTCGGGATGAGCAGTTCTTC.

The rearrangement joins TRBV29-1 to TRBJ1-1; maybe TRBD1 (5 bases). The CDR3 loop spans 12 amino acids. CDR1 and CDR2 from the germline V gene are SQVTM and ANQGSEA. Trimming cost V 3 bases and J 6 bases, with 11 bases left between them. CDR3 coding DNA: TGCAGCGTTGAGGGGGATCGGGCTGAAGCTTTCTTT. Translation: CSVEGDRAEAFF.

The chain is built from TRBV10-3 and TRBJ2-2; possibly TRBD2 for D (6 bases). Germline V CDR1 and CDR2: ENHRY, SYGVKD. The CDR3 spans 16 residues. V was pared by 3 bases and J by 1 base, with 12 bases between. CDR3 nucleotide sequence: TGTGCCATCAGTGATAGCGGCAGGCGGAACACCGGGGAGCTGTTTTTT. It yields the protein CAISDSGRRNTGELFF.

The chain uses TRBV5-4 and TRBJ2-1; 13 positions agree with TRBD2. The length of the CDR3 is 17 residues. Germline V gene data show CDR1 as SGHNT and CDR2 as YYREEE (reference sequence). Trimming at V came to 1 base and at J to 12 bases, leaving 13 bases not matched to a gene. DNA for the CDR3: TGTGCCAGCAGCTTGCATGGGACTAGCGGGGTCACCGGCTGGCAGTTCTTC. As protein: CASSLHGTSGVTGWQFF.

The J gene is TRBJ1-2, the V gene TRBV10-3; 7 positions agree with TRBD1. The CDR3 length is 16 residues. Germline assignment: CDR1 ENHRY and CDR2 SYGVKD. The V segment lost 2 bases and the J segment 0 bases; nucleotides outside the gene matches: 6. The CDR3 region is CAISEASGGTNYGYTF. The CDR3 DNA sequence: TGTGCCATCAGTGAGGCCTCAGGGGGGACTAACTATGGCTACACCTTC.

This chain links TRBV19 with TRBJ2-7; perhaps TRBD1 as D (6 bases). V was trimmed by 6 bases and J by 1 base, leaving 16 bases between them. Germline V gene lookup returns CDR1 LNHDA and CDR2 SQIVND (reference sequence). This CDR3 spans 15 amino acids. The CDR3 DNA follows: TGTGCCAGTAGCGAGGGGGACGGACTTTCCTACGAGCAGTACTTC. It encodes CASSEGDGLSYEQYF.

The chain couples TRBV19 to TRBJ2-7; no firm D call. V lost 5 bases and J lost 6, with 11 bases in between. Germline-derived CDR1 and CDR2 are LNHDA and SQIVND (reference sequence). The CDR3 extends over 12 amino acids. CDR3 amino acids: CASSQPGGEQYF. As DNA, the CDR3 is TGTGCCAGTAGTCAACCCGGCGGCGAGCAGTACTTC. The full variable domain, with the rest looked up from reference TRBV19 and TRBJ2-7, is DGGITQSPKYLFRKEGQNVTLSCEQNLNHDAMYWYRQDPGQGLRLIYYSQIVNDFQKGDIAEGYSVSREKKESFPLTVTSAQKNPTAFYLCASSQPGGEQYFGPGTRLTVT.

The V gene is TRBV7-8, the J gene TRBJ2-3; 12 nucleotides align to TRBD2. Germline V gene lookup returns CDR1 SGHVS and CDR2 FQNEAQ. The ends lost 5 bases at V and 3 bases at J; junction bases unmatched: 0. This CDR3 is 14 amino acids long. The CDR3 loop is CASSGTSGTDTQYF. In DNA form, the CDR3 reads TGTGCCAGCAGCGGGACTAGCGGGACAGATACGCAGTATTTT.

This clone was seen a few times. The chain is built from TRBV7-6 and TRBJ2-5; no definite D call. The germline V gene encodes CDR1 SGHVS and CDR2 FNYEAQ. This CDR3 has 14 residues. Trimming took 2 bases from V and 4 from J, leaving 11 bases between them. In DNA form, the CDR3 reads TGTGCCAGCAGCTTACGGCCCCAAGGAGAGACCCAGTACTTC. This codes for CASSLRPQGETQYF.

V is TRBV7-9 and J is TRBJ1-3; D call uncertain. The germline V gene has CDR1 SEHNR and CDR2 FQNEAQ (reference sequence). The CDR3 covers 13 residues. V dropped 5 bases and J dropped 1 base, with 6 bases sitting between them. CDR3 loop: CASSPPSGNTIYF. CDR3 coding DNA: TGTGCCAGCAGCCCCCCATCTGGAAACACCATATATTTT.

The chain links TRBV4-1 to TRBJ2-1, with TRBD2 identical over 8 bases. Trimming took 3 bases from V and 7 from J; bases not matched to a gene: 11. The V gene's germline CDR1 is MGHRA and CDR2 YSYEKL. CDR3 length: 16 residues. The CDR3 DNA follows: TGCGCCAGCAGCCAGGAGGGGAGCGGGAGTAGGAATGAGCAGTTCTTC. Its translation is CASSQEGSGSRNEQFF.

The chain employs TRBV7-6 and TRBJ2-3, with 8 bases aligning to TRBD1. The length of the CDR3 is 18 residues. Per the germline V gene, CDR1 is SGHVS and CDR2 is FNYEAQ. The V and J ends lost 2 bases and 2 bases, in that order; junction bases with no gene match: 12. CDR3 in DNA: TGTGCCAGCAGCTTAAGTCCCCTCGGACAGGGCTTCACAGATACGCAGTATTTT. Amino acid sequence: CASSLSPLGQGFTDTQYF.

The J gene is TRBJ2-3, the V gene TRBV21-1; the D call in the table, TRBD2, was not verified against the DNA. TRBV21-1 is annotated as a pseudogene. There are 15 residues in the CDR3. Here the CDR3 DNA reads TGTGCCAGCAGCAAAGCCGAGGGAGGGACAGATACGCAGTATTTT. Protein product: CASSKAEGGTDTQYF.

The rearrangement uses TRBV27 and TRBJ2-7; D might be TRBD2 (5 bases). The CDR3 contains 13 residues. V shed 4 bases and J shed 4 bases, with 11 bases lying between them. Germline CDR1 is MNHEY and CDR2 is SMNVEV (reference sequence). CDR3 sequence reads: CASSSLGEYEQYF. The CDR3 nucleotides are TGTGCCAGCAGTTCTCTCGGGGAGTACGAGCAGTACTTC.

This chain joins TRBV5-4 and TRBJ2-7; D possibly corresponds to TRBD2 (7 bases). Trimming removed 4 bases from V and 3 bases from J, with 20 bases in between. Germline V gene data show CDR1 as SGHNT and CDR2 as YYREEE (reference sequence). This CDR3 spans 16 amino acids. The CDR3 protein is CASSPSGTLSFYEQYF. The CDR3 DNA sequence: TGTGCCAGCAGCCCGAGCGGGACACTTTCCTTCTACGAGCAGTACTTC.

The CDR3 here is CASTLGAGDPQPQHF. As DNA, the CDR3 is TGTGCCAGCACCCTAGGGGCAGGGGATCCTCAGCCCCAGCATTTT. The V call is TRBV7-9, the J call TRBJ1-5, with D tentatively TRBD1 (6 bases). This CDR3 is 15 amino acids long. Germline values: CDR1 SEHNR, CDR2 FQNEAQ (reference sequence). Trimming left V 7 bases short and J 6 bases short, with 19 bases between.

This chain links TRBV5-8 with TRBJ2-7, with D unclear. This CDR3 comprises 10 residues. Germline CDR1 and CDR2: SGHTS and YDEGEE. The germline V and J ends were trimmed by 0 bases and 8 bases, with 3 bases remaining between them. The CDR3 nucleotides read TGTGCCAGCAGCTTGGACCAGCAGTACTTC. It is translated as CASSLDQQYF.